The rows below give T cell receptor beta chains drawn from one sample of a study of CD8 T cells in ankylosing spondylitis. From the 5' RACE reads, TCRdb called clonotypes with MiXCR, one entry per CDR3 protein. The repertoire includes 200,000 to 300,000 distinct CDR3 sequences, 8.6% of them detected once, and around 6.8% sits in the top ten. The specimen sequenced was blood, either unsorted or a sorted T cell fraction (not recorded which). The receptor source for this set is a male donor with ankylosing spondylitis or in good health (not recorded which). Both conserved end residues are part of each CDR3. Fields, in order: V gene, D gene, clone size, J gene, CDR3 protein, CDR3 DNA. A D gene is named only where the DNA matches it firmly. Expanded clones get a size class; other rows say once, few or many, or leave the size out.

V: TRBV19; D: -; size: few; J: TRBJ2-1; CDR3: CASSLPGPINEQFF; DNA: TGTGCCAGTAGTTTGCCGGGACCCATCAATGAGCAGTTCTTC
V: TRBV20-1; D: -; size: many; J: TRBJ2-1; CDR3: CSARGQSSYNEQFF; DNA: TGCAGTGCTAGAGGTCAGAGCTCCTACAATGAGCAGTTCTTC
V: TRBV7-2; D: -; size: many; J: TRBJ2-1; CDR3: CASSSGSRLSSYNEQFF; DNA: TGTGCCAGCAGCTCGGGTTCTAGGCTGAGCTCCTACAATGAGCAGTTCTTC
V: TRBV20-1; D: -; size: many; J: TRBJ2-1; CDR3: CSAWDRLGDEQFF; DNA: TGCAGTGCGTGGGACCGGTTAGGGGATGAGCAGTTCTTC
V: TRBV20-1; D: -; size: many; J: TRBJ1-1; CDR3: CSAREGTGATGFF; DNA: TGCAGTGCTAGAGAAGGTACGGGGGCGACGGGTTTCTTT
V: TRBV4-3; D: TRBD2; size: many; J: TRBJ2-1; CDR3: CASSPSTSGEQFF; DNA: TGCGCCAGCAGCCCCTCGACTAGCGGTGAGCAGTTCTTC
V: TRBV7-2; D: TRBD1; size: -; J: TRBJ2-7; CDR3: CASSLPGQGSFEQYF; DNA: TGTGCCAGCAGCTTACCGGGACAGGGATCCTTCGAGCAGTACTTC
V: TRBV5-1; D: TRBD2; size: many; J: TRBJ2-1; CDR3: CASSLAGELYNEQFF; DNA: TGCGCCAGCAGCCTAGCGGGCGAGTTATACAATGAGCAGTTCTTC
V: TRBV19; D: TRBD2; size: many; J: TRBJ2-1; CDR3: CASSGTSGRAGQFF; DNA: TGTGCCAGTAGTGGGACTAGCGGGAGGGCCGGGCAGTTCTTC
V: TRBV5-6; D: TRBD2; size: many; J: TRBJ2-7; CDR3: CASSFGLAGRRPYEQYF; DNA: TGTGCCAGCAGCTTCGGACTAGCGGGAAGGAGGCCCTACGAGCAGTACTTC
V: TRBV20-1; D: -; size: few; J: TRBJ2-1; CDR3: CSAYGISYNEQFF; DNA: TGCAGTGCATACGGCATATCCTACAATGAGCAGTTCTTC
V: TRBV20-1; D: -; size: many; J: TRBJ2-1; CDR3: CSASRPSSSYNEQFF; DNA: TGCAGTGCTAGTAGACCGTCGAGCTCCTACAATGAGCAGTTCTTC
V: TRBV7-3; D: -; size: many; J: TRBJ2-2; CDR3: CASSPLGANTGELFF; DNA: TGTGCCAGCAGCCCACTAGGGGCGAACACCGGGGAGCTGTTTTTT
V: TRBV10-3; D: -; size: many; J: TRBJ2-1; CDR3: CAISEAGDRRMGEQFF; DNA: TGTGCCATCAGTGAAGCCGGGGACCGACGAATGGGTGAGCAGTTCTTC
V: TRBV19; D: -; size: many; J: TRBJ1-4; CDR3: CASSANFGTNEKLFF; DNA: TGTGCCAGTAGTGCGAATTTTGGAACTAATGAAAAACTGTTTTTT
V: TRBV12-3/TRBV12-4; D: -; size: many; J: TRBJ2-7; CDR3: CASSGDSYEQYF; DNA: TGTGCCAGCAGTGGGGACTCCTACGAGCAGTACTTC
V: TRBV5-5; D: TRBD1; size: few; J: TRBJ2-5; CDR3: CASSKTGGQETQYF; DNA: TGTGCCAGCAGCAAGACAGGGGGACAAGAGACCCAGTACTTC
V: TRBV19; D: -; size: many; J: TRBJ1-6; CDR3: CASSTILRDSPLHF; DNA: TGTGCCAGTAGTACAATACTCAGGGATTCACCCCTCCACTTT
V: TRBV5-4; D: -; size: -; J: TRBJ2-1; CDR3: CAISSGLFKRQVINEQFF; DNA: TGTGCCATCAGCTCCGGCCTATTTAAACGACAGGTCATCAATGAGCAGTTCTTC
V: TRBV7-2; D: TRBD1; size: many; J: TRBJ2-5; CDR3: CASSFGTGAIKTQYF; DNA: TGTGCCAGCAGCTTCGGGACAGGGGCGATTAAGACCCAGTACTTC
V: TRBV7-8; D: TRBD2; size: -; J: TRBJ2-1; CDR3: CASSLVPAGGHNEQFF; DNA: TGTGCCAGCAGCTTAGTCCCAGCGGGGGGGCACAATGAGCAGTTCTTC
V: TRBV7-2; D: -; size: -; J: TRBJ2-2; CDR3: CASSLATGNTGELFF; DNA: TGTGCCAGCAGCTTAGCGACAGGGAACACCGGGGAGCTGTTTTTT
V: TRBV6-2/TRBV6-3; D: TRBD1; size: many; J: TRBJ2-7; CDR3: CASSYSGQGSYEQYF; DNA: TGTGCCAGCAGTTACTCGGGACAGGGGAGCTACGAGCAGTACTTC
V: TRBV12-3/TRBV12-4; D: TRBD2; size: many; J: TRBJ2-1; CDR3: CASSLIAGGPSSYNEQFF; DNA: TGTGCCAGCAGTTTAATAGCGGGGGGTCCTAGCTCCTACAATGAGCAGTTCTTC
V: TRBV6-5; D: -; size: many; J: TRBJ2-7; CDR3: CASSSELGTWSSYEQYF; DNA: TGTGCCAGCAGTTCAGAACTCGGGACTTGGAGCTCCTACGAGCAGTACTTC
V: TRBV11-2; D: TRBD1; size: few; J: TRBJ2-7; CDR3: CASSLDQGQGDYEQYF; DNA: TGTGCCAGCAGCTTAGATCAGGGACAGGGGGATTACGAGCAGTACTTC
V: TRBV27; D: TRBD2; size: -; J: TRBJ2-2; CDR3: CASSLSGFSGAAGELFF; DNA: TGTGCCAGCAGTTTATCAGGTTTTAGCGGGGCTGCCGGGGAGCTGTTTTTT
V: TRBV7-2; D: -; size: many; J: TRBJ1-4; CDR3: CASSLVVGMEKLFF; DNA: TGTGCCAGCAGCTTAGTAGTAGGGATGGAAAAACTGTTTTTT
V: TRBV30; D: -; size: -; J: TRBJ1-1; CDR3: CAWIWDTNTEAFF; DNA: TGTGCCTGGATTTGGGACACCAACACTGAAGCTTTCTTT
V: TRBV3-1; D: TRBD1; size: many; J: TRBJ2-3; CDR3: CASSQDGQGEKGDTQYF; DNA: TGTGCCAGCAGCCAAGATGGACAGGGGGAAAAGGGAGATACGCAGTATTTT
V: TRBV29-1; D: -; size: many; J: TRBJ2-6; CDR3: CSVAPSGANVLTF; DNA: TGCAGCGTGGCCCCATCGGGGGCCAACGTCCTGACTTTC
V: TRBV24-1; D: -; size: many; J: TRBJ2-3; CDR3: CATSDPSDFTDTQYF; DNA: TGTGCCACCAGTGACCCATCGGACTTCACAGATACGCAGTATTTT
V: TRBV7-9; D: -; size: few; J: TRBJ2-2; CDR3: CASSRETNTGELFF; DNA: TGTGCCAGCAGCCGCGAAACGAACACCGGGGAGCTGTTTTTT
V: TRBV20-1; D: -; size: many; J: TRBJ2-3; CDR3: CSASRLGSGSTDTQYF; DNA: TGCAGTGCAAGTCGGTTGGGCTCAGGTTCCACAGATACGCAGTATTTT
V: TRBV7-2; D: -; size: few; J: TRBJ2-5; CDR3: CASSRGLTEETQYF; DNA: TGTGCCAGCAGCCGAGGGCTGACGGAAGAGACCCAGTACTTC
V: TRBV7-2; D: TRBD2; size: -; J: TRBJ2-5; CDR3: CASSLGLAGSGTQYF; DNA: TGTGCCAGCAGCTTAGGCCTAGCGGGGTCGGGGACCCAGTACTTC
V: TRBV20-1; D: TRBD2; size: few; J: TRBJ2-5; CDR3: CSQAGGPETQYF; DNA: TGCAGTCAAGCGGGGGGGCCGGAGACCCAGTACTTC
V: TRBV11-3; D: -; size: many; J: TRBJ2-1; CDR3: CASSLSRQINEQFF; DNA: TGTGCCAGCAGCTTATCCAGACAGATCAATGAGCAGTTCTTC
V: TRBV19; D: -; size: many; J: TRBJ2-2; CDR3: CASMPRSRFGELFF; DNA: TGTGCCAGTATGCCCCGGAGCAGATTCGGGGAGCTGTTTTTT
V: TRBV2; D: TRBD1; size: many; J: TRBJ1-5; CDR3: CASTEGQISNQPQHF; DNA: TGTGCCAGCACGGAGGGACAGATTAGCAATCAGCCCCAGCATTTT
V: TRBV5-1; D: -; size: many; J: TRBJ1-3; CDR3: CASSIQHGSSGNTIYF; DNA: TGCGCCAGCAGCATTCAGCACGGGAGCTCTGGAAACACCATATATTTT
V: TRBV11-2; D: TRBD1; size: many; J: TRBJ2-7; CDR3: CASSATSWDSAYEQYF; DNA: TGTGCCAGCAGCGCAACCTCCTGGGACAGCGCCTACGAGCAGTACTTC
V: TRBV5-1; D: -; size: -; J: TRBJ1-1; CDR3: CASSPGMSAEAFF; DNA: TGCGCCAGCAGCCCGGGAATGAGCGCTGAAGCTTTCTTT
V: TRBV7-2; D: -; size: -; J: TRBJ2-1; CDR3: CASSSNPGRDEQFF; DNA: TGTGCCAGCAGCTCCAACCCGGGTCGCGATGAGCAGTTCTTC
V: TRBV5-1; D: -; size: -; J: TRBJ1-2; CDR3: CASSAGTLNYGYTF; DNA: TGCGCCAGCAGCGCTGGGACACTTAACTATGGCTACACCTTC
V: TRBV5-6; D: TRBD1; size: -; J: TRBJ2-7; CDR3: CASSGTGGNEQYF; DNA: TGTGCCAGCAGCGGAACAGGGGGCAACGAGCAGTACTTC
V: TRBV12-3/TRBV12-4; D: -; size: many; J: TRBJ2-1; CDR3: CASNLAESPYNEQFF; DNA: TGTGCCAGCAACCTAGCAGAGAGTCCCTACAATGAGCAGTTCTTC
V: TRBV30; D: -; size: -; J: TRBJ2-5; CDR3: CAWDQGRETQYF; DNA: TGTGCCTGGGACCAGGGAAGAGAGACCCAGTACTTC
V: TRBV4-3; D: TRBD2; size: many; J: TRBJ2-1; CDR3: CASSQESLAASNEQFF; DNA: TGCGCCAGCAGCCAAGAGTCCCTAGCGGCTTCTAATGAGCAGTTCTTC
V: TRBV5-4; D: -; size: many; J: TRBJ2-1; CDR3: CASSSDRTGYNEQFF; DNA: TGTGCCAGCAGCTCTGATCGGACGGGTTACAATGAGCAGTTCTTC
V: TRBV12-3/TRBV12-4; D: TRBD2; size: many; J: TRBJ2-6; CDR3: CASSSYGTGGSGANVLTF; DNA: TGTGCCAGCAGTTCCTACGGGACGGGAGGCTCTGGGGCCAACGTCCTGACTTTC
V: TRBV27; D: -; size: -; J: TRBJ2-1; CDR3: CASSPGTSDNEQFF; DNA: TGTGCCAGCAGTCCCGGGACTTCTGACAATGAGCAGTTCTTC
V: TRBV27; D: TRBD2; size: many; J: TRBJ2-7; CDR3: CASSLGGGGASNEQYF; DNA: TGTGCCAGCAGTTTAGGTGGCGGGGGGGCCTCCAACGAGCAGTACTTC
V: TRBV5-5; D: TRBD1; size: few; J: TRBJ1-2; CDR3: CASSHADRGPDGYTF; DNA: TGTGCCAGCAGCCACGCGGACAGGGGGCCGGATGGCTACACCTTC
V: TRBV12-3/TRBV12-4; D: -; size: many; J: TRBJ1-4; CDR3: CASSPWRGEKLFF; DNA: TGTGCCAGCAGCCCCTGGAGAGGGGAAAAACTGTTTTTT